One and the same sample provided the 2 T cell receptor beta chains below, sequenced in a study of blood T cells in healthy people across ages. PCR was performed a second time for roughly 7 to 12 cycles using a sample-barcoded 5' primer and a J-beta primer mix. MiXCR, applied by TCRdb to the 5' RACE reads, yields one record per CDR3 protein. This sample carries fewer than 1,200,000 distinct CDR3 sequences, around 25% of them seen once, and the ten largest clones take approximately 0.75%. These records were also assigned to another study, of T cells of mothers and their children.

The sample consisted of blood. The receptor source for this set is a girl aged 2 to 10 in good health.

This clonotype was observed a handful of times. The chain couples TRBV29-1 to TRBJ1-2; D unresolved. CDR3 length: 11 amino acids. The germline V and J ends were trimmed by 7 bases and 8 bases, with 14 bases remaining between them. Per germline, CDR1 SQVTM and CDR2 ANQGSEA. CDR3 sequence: CSASGSNGYTF. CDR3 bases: TGCAGCGCGTCAGGCTCCAACGGCTACACCTTC.

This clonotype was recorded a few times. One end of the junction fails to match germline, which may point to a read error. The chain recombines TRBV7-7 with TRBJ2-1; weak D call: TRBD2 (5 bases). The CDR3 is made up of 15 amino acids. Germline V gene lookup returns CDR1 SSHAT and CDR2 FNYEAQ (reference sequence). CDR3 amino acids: CASSFNRDSYNEQFF. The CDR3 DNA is TGTGCTAGCAGCTTTAACCGGGACTCCTACAATGAGCAGTTCTTC.